This T cell receptor (beta chain) was documented in a study of cytomegalovirus exposure and HLA in healthy donors. Study-wide background: Ancestry clustering placed more than 65% of around 400 genotyped donors in the Caucasian-associated cluster. Study findings and constraints: Judged likely to be a sequencing artifact was a cluster of highly shared sequence variants. The study carried out a later analysis of TCR beta sequences. It associated some 18,000 of them with specific HLA alleles at a false discovery rate of 0.05.

This PCR relied on a set of 60 Vbeta primers and 13 Jbeta primers. Generated by immunoSEQ multiplex PCR, the TCRdb table keeps only in-frame clones and is missing some. The table shows around 100,000 clones, with roughly 85% occurring only once. As concerns this clone: No antigen is known for it.

The receptor was isolated from a man aged 25 to 40 in good health and CMV-seropositive. The sequenced material came from PBMCs.

CDR3 region: CASSRFTLDYEQYF. The CDR3 DNA reads as TGTGCCAGCAGCCGCTTTACACTGGACTACGAGCAGTACTTC. The V and J genes are TRBV5-6 and TRBJ2-5; D gene unclear. Matching the DNA end better, TRBJ2-7 makes the J call doubtful. The CDR3 is made up of 14 amino acids. CDR1 is SGHDT, CDR2 YYEEEE, per germline.